This is a list of T cell receptor beta chains from one sample in a study of cytomegalovirus exposure and HLA in healthy donors. The table came from immunoSEQ multiplex PCR; TCRdb's copy has only in-frame clones and leaves some out. The sample yields about 130,000 clones, 70% seen once. Sequences were obtained from PBMCs. The receptors come from a woman in her sixties in good health and CMV-seropositive. Each CDR3 is given with its conserved first and last residue. Each record gives: D gene, J gene, clone size, CDR3 length, V gene, CDR3 DNA, CDR3 protein. D genes are given only for firm matches. Clone sizes are given selectively: once, few, many, or a class where the clone is expanded.

d_gene: TRBD2
j_gene: TRBJ2-3
abundance: -
len: 15
v_gene: TRBV6-1
CDR3nt: TGTGCCACACGGGAGCGGGAGGTAGTCACAGATACGCAGTATTTT
CDR3aa: CATREREVVTDTQYF

d_gene: -
j_gene: TRBJ2-5
abundance: -
len: 13
v_gene: TRBV28
CDR3nt: TGTGCCAGCAGCTTCGGGTCGAGCTTGGCCCAGTACTTC
CDR3aa: CASSFGSSLAQYF

d_gene: -
j_gene: TRBJ2-1
abundance: -
len: 16
v_gene: TRBV7-9
CDR3nt: TGTGCCAGCAGCCCTTCCGGGACACCCCTCAGGGATGAGCAGTTCTTC
CDR3aa: CASSPSGTPLRDEQFF

d_gene: -
j_gene: TRBJ2-7
abundance: -
len: 13
v_gene: TRBV6-1
CDR3nt: TGTGCCAGCAGTGAAGACAGATCCTACGAGCAGTACTTC
CDR3aa: CASSEDRSYEQYF

d_gene: TRBD1
j_gene: TRBJ2-7
abundance: -
len: 12
v_gene: TRBV29-1
CDR3nt: TGCAGCGCCCGGGACAGCTCCTACGAGCAGTACTTC
CDR3aa: CSARDSSYEQYF

d_gene: TRBD1
j_gene: TRBJ2-7
abundance: -
len: 15
v_gene: TRBV28
CDR3nt: TGTGCCAGCAGTTTCCCCGGGACAGGTTACTACGAGCAGTACTTC
CDR3aa: CASSFPGTGYYEQYF

d_gene: TRBD2
j_gene: TRBJ2-5
abundance: -
len: 15
v_gene: TRBV12-5
CDR3nt: TGTGCTAGTGGGCGAGGGGCTAGCGGGAGTGAGACCCAGTACTTC
CDR3aa: CASGRGASGSETQYF

d_gene: -
j_gene: TRBJ1-2
abundance: few
len: 13
v_gene: TRBV29-1
CDR3nt: TGCAGCGCCCAAGGGGGGGCAGGGAATGGCTACACCTTC
CDR3aa: CSAQGGAGNGYTF

d_gene: TRBD2
j_gene: TRBJ2-1
abundance: -
len: 17
v_gene: TRBV5-4
CDR3nt: TGTGCCAGCAGGCCCGGGACTAGCGGGTATTCCTACAATGAGCAGTTCTTC
CDR3aa: CASRPGTSGYSYNEQFF

d_gene: -
j_gene: TRBJ2-7
abundance: -
len: 12
v_gene: TRBV7-9
CDR3nt: TGTTCCAGCAGCTCAATGGCCAACGAGCAGTACTTC
CDR3aa: CSSSSMANEQYF

d_gene: TRBD1
j_gene: TRBJ1-3
abundance: -
len: 15
v_gene: TRBV28
CDR3nt: TGTGCCAGCAGAACCATGGGACAGGGGGTGAACACCATATATTTT
CDR3aa: CASRTMGQGVNTIYF

d_gene: TRBD2
j_gene: TRBJ2-1
abundance: -
len: 15
v_gene: TRBV5-1
CDR3nt: TGCGCCAGCAGCTGGGGGACTAGCGGGAGGGGTGAGCAGTTCTTC
CDR3aa: CASSWGTSGRGEQFF

d_gene: TRBD2
j_gene: TRBJ2-1
abundance: -
len: 16
v_gene: TRBV7-8
CDR3nt: TGTGCCAGCACCAACTCGGGGCGGGAGCTAGGAAATGAGCAGTTCTTC
CDR3aa: CASTNSGRELGNEQFF

d_gene: TRBD1
j_gene: TRBJ2-5
abundance: -
len: 15
v_gene: TRBV2
CDR3nt: TGTGCCAGCAGAGCACAGGGGATGAGGCAAGAGACCCAGTACTTC
CDR3aa: CASRAQGMRQETQYF

d_gene: TRBD1
j_gene: TRBJ1-5
abundance: -
len: 17
v_gene: TRBV7-8
CDR3nt: TGTGCCAGCAGCCCTCCGGGACAGGGTTCTAGCAATCAGCCCCAGCATTTT
CDR3aa: CASSPPGQGSSNQPQHF